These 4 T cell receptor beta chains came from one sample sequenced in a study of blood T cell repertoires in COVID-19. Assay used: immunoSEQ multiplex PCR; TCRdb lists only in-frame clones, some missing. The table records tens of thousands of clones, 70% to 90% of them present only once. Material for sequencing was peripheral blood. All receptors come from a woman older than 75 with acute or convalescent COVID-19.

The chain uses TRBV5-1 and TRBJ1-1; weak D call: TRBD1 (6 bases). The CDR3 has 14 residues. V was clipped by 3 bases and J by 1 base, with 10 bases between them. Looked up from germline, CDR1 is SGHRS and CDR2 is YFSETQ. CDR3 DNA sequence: TGCGCCAGCAGCTCACAGGGTTCGAACACTGAAGCTTTCTTT. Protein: CASSSQGSNTEAFF. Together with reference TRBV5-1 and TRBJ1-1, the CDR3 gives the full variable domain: KAGVTQTPRYLIKTRGQQVTLSCSPISGHRSVSWYQQTPGQGLQFLFEYFSETQRNKGNFPGRFSGRQFSNSRSEMNVSTLELGDSALYLCASSSQGSNTEAFFGQGTRLTVV.

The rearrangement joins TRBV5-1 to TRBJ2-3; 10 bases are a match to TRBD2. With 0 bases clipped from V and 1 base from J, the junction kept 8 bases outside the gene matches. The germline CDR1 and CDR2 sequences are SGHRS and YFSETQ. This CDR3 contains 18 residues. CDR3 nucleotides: TGCGCCAGCAGCTTGGTGGCTAGCGGGAGACTTCGCACAGATACGCAGTATTTT. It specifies CASSLVASGRLRTDTQYF.

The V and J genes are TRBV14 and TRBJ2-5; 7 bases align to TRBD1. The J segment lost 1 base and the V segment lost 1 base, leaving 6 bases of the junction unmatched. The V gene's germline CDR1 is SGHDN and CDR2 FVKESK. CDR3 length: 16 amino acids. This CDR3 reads CASSQGLTGPQETQYF. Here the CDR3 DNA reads TGTGCCAGCAGCCAAGGGTTGACAGGGCCCCAAGAGACCCAGTACTTC.

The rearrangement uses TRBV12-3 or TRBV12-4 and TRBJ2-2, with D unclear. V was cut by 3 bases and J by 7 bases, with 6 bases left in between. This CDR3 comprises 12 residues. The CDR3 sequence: CASSFGVGELFF. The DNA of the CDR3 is TGTGCCAGCAGTTTTGGAGTCGGGGAGCTGTTTTTT.